The rows below give T cell receptor beta chains drawn from one sample of a study of blood T cell repertoires in COVID-19. Sequenced by immunoSEQ multiplex PCR; TCRdb stores in-frame clones only, minus some. The sample lists about 340,000 clones, around nine tenths occurring once. Input material: peripheral blood. The receptors come from a woman between 65 and 79 years old with COVID-19, enrolled during active disease. Both conserved end residues are part of each CDR3. Fields, in order: J gene, CDR3 length, D gene, V gene, clone size, CDR3 protein, CDR3 DNA. A D gene is named only where the DNA matches it firmly. Clone size is shown for a subset of rows, as once, few, many or a class of expanded clone.

j_call: TRBJ1-1
cdr3_length: 15
d_call: .
v_call: TRBV27
clone_size: few
cdr3_aa: CASRPDNQGFTEAFF
cdr3_nt: TGTGCCAGCAGGCCCGACAATCAGGGGTTCACTGAAGCTTTCTTT

j_call: TRBJ1-5
cdr3_length: 15
d_call: .
v_call: TRBV7-9
clone_size: .
cdr3_aa: CASSFSGSGNQPQHF
cdr3_nt: TGTGCCAGCAGCTTTTCAGGGTCGGGCAATCAGCCCCAGCATTTT

j_call: TRBJ1-1
cdr3_length: 16
d_call: TRBD1
v_call: TRBV4-2
clone_size: .
cdr3_aa: CASSQDLAGGGDEAFF
cdr3_nt: TGTGCCAGCAGCCAAGATTTGGCAGGGGGCGGTGATGAAGCTTTCTTT

j_call: TRBJ1-1
cdr3_length: 14
d_call: .
v_call: TRBV2
clone_size: many
cdr3_aa: CASLRPGWNTEAFF
cdr3_nt: TGTGCCAGCTTAAGGCCAGGGTGGAACACTGAAGCTTTCTTT

j_call: TRBJ2-5
cdr3_length: 16
d_call: TRBD1
v_call: TRBV2
clone_size: .
cdr3_aa: CASSHPRDSFTETQYF
cdr3_nt: TGTGCCAGCAGTCACCCCCGGGACAGCTTCACGGAGACCCAGTACTTC

j_call: TRBJ1-2
cdr3_length: 15
d_call: .
v_call: TRBV5-1
clone_size: .
cdr3_aa: CASSFETGRERGYTF
cdr3_nt: TGCGCCAGCAGCTTTGAAACTGGGAGGGAGAGGGGCTACACCTTC

j_call: TRBJ2-3
cdr3_length: 15
d_call: TRBD1
v_call: TRBV28
clone_size: .
cdr3_aa: CASSLDRGRGDTQYF
cdr3_nt: TGTGCCAGCAGTTTAGACAGGGGGCGAGGAGATACGCAGTATTTT

j_call: TRBJ1-4
cdr3_length: 15
d_call: .
v_call: TRBV27
clone_size: .
cdr3_aa: CASSRNREGEEKLFF
cdr3_nt: TGTGCCAGCAGTAGAAACCGGGAAGGTGAAGAAAAACTGTTTTTT

j_call: TRBJ2-7
cdr3_length: 14
d_call: .
v_call: TRBV5-1
clone_size: once
cdr3_aa: CASSWGLGPYEQYF
cdr3_nt: TGCGCCAGCAGCTGGGGACTGGGCCCCTACGAGCAGTACTTC

j_call: TRBJ1-6
cdr3_length: 16
d_call: TRBD1
v_call: TRBV11-2
clone_size: few
cdr3_aa: CASSSSWTGYNSPLHF
cdr3_nt: TGTGCCAGCAGCTCGAGTTGGACAGGGTATAATTCACCCCTCCACTTT

j_call: TRBJ1-5
cdr3_length: 15
d_call: .
v_call: TRBV28
clone_size: .
cdr3_aa: CASSYPPGSNQPQHF
cdr3_nt: TGTGCCAGCAGTTACCCCCCGGGGAGCAATCAGCCCCAGCATTTT

j_call: TRBJ2-5
cdr3_length: 15
d_call: .
v_call: TRBV7-6
clone_size: .
cdr3_aa: CASSPAPGAQETQYF
cdr3_nt: TGTGCCAGCAGCCCCGCTCCAGGGGCCCAAGAGACCCAGTACTTC

j_call: TRBJ1-3
cdr3_length: 16
d_call: TRBD1
v_call: TRBV27
clone_size: .
cdr3_aa: CASSPDRGLGGNTIYF
cdr3_nt: TGTGCCAGCAGTCCGGACAGGGGATTAGGTGGAAACACCATATATTTT

j_call: TRBJ2-7
cdr3_length: 14
d_call: TRBD2
v_call: TRBV5-8
clone_size: .
cdr3_aa: CASSLAGVSYEQYF
cdr3_nt: TGTGCCAGCAGCTTAGCGGGGGTCTCCTACGAGCAGTACTTC

j_call: TRBJ1-6
cdr3_length: 17
d_call: .
v_call: TRBV4-3
clone_size: .
cdr3_aa: CASSRSRLSSPNSPLHF
cdr3_nt: TGCGCCAGCAGCCGGAGCCGCTTGTCGAGCCCCAATTCACCCCTCCACTTT

j_call: TRBJ2-7
cdr3_length: 13
d_call: .
v_call: TRBV28
clone_size: .
cdr3_aa: CASSFGRSYEQYF
cdr3_nt: TGTGCCAGCAGTTTCGGCAGGTCCTACGAGCAGTACTTC

j_call: TRBJ1-4
cdr3_length: 14
d_call: .
v_call: TRBV21-1
clone_size: .
cdr3_aa: CASSSRDINEKLFF
cdr3_nt: TGTGCCAGCAGCTCCCGGGACATTAATGAAAAACTGTTTTTT

j_call: TRBJ2-7
cdr3_length: 16
d_call: .
v_call: TRBV7-2
clone_size: .
cdr3_aa: CASSLTGGGLTYEQYF
cdr3_nt: TGTGCCAGCAGCTTAACAGGCGGGGGCCTGACCTACGAGCAGTACTTC